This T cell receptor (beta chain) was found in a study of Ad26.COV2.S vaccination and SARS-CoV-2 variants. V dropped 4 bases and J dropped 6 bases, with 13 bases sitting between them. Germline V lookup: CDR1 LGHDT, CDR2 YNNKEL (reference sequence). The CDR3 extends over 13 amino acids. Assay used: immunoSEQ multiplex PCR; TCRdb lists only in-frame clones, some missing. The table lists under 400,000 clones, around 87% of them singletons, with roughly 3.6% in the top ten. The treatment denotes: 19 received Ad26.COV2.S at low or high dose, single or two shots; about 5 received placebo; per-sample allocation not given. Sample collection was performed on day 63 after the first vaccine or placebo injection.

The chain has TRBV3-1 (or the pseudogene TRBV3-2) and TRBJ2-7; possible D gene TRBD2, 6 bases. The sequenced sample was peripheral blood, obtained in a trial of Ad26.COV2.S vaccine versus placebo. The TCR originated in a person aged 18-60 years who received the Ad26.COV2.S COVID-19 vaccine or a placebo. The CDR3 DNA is TGTGCCAGCAGCCCTGGGAGGACGGGCGAGCAGTACTTC. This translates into CASSPGRTGEQYF.